The T cell receptor beta chain under discussion was sequenced for a study of OX40 agonist ivuxolimab in advanced cancers. Study at large: The group had a mean age of about 60 years, ranged from 23 to 79, and was approximately 81% male. Findings and limits, study-wide: Researchers report that CD8+ T cells had, on average, more expanded clones than CD4+. Some nonresponders likewise displayed low normalized T-cell clonal expansion. The authors did not determine the antigen specificity of the expanded peripheral T cells.

Comment on this clone: Antigen: not known.

The protocol was immunoSEQ multiplex PCR, while the TCRdb copy is restricted to in-frame clones and leaves out a portion. The data show tens of thousands of clones, roughly 94% seen once. The sample here was CD4+ or CD8+ T cells sorted from blood, taken in a trial of the OX40 agonist ivuxolimab. The TCR comes from an adult with an advanced solid tumor such as melanoma, head and neck, liver or kidney cancer.

CDR3 amino acids: CASSLSPRGGNTEAFF. The CDR3 region has the DNA TGTGCCAGCAGTTTATCCCCCCGGGGAGGAAACACTGAAGCTTTCTTT. V and J are TRBV28 and TRBJ1-1; D call uncertain. Germline CDR1 and CDR2: MDHEN and SYDVKM. The ends were cut back, 1 base at V and 2 bases at J, with 14 bases in the middle. This CDR3 is built from 16 residues.